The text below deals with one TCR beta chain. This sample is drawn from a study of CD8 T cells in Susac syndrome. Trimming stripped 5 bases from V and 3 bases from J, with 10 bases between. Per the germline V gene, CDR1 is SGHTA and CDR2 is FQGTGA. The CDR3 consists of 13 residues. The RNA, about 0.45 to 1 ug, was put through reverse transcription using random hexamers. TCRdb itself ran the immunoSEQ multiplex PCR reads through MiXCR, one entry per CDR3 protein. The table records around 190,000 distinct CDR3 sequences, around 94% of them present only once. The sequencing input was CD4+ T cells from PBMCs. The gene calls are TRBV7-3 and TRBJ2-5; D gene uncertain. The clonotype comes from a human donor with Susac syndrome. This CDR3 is CASSRDLEETQYF. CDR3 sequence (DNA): TGTGCCAGCAGCAGGGATCTCGAAGAGACCCAGTACTTC.